A few counts support the clone carrying this T cell receptor beta chain. Its target is not known. The germline V gene encodes CDR1 DFQATT and CDR2 SNEGSKA (reference sequence). The CDR3 consists of 14 residues. J lost 6 bases, V lost 6 bases, and 9 bases had no gene match. The sample is drawn from a study of early T cells in non-severe SARS-CoV-2 infection. The wider study: Unpaired chains resulted from sequencing bulk RNA of unsorted whole blood. Findings of the study overall: Comparison of clonotypes with VDJdb favored anti-spike CD8 responses while missing private and CD4 specificities.

Individual cDNA molecules were tagged with unique molecular identifiers, the study reported. TCRdb fed the 5' RACE reads into MiXCR, producing one record per CDR3 protein. The sample includes some 77,000 distinct CDR3 sequences, approximately 5% seen only once; the top ten take around 7.5%. The sequence derives from an adult who was a healthcare worker with PCR-confirmed SARS-CoV-2 infection or an uninfected control (not recorded which). The input for sequencing was whole blood, taken at baseline. This chain joins TRBV20-1 and TRBJ2-1; TRBD1 agrees at 9 bases. The CDR3 coding sequence is TGCAGTGCGACTGGGGACAGGGTGGGCAATGAGCAGTTCTTC. Translating it yields CSATGDRVGNEQFF.